This TCR beta chain emerged from a study of blood T cell repertoires in COVID-19. Study as a whole: Nucleic acid was either cDNA or gDNA, and it came from T cells, B-cell-depleted T cells, or PBMCs.

The participants were between about 18 and 90 years old and came from roughly 24 US areas. Study processing details: The assay estimated nucleated cells by amplifying reference gene primers. Using immunoSEQ multiplex PCR, the repertoire was profiled, and TCRdb retains in-frame clones only, with some absent. The DNA was the basis for D and trimming; V, J and clone size are from that table. The table includes fewer than 300,000 clones, around 89% detected once. Deletions cut 6 bases from V and 9 bases from J, with 9 bases between. CDR3 length equals 11 residues. Germline V gene data show CDR1 as SGHTA and CDR2 as FQGNSA.

The origin of this receptor is a man aged 40-55 years who had recovered from COVID-19. This chain connects TRBV7-2 to TRBJ2-1; D is unclear. The sequenced sample was PBMCs or T cells enriched from blood (not recorded which). For the CDR3, the DNA is TGTGCCAGCAGTTTTGGCCCTGAGCAGTTCTTC. Translation: CASSFGPEQFF.